This T cell receptor beta chain stems from a study of cytomegalovirus exposure and HLA in healthy donors. Study-wide results and caveats: The likely explanation for a cluster of highly shared sequence variants was sequencing artifact. On later analysis, the bulk of CMV-associated TCR beta chains appeared to be HLA-restricted. As a later analysis showed, a missense DCLRE1C variant was linked to trimming of TCR beta V- and J-genes.

Use of 60 Vbeta and 13 Jbeta primers characterized the PCR. The data were produced by immunoSEQ multiplex PCR, yet TCRdb's version contains in-frame clones alone and is incomplete. In the table there are 280,000 or so clones, about 90% of which are singletons. Concerning this clone itself: The antigen is not known.

V dropped 3 bases and J dropped 0; count of bases not matched to a gene: 13. The CDR3 spans 18 residues. The germline V gene encodes CDR1 ENHRY and CDR2 SYGVKD. This sequence was found in a woman younger than 35 in good health and CMV-seronegative. This sequence joins TRBV10-3 and TRBJ1-1; 7 bases are shared with TRBD1. The sequenced sample was PBMCs. CDR3 residues: CAISDRSGGMGMNTEAFF. CDR3 DNA: TGTGCCATCAGTGATCGGTCAGGGGGTATGGGAATGAACACTGAAGCTTTCTTT.